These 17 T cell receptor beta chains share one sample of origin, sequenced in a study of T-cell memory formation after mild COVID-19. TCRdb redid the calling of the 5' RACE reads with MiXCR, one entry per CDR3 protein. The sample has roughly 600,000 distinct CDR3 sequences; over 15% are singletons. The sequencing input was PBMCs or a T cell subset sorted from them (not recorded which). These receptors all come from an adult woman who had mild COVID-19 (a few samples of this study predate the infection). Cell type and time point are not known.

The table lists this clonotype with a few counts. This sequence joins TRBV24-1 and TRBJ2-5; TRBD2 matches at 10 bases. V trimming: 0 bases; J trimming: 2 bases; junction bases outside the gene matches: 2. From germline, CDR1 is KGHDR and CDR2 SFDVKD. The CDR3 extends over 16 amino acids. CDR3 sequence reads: CATSDLHSGGQETQYF. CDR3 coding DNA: TGTGCCACCAGTGATTTGCATAGCGGGGGGCAAGAGACCCAGTACTTC.

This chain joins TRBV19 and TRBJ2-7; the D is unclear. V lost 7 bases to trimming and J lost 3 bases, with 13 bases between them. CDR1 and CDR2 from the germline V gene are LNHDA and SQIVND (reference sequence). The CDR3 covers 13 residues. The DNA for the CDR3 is TGTGCCAGTAACCCCCGGACGGGCTACGAGCAGTACTTC. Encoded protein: CASNPRTGYEQYF. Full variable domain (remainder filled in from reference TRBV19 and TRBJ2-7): DGGITQSPKYLFRKEGQNVTLSCEQNLNHDAMYWYRQDPGQGLRLIYYSQIVNDFQKGDIAEGYSVSREKKESFPLTVTSAQKNPTAFYLCASNPRTGYEQYFGPGTRLTVT.

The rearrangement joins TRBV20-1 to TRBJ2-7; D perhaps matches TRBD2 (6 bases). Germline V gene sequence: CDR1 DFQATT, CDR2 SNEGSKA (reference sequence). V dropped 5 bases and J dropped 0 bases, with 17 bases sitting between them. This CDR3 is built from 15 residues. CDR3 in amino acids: CSAVPEGRFSYEQYF. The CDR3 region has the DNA TGCAGTGCTGTTCCCGAGGGGAGGTTCTCCTACGAGCAGTACTTC.

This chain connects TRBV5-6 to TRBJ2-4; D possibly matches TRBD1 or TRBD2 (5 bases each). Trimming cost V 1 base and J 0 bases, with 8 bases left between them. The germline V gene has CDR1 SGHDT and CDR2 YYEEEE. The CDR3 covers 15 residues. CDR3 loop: CASSLRGLAKNIQYF. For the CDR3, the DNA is TGTGCCAGCAGCTTGCGGGGCCTAGCCAAAAACATTCAGTACTTC. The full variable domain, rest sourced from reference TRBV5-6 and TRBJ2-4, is DAGVTQSPTHLIKTRGQQVTLRCSPKSGHDTVSWYQQALGQGPQFIFQYYEEEERQRGNFPDRFSGHQFPNYSSELNVNALLLGDSALYLCASSLRGLAKNIQYFGAGTRLSVL.

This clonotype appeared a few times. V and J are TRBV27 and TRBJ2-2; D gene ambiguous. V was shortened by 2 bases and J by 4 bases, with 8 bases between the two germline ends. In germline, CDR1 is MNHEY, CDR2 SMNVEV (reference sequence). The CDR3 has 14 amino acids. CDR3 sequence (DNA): TGTGCCAGCAGTTTAGGGTTCGGCACCGGGGAGCTGTTTTTT. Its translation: CASSLGFGTGELFF.

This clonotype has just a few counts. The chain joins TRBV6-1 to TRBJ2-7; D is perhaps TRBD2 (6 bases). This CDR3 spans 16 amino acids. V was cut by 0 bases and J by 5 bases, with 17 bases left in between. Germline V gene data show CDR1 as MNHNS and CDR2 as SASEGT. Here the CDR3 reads CASSEALRGLVHEQYF. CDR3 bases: TGTGCCAGCAGTGAAGCGCTTCGGGGGTTAGTCCACGAGCAGTACTTC.

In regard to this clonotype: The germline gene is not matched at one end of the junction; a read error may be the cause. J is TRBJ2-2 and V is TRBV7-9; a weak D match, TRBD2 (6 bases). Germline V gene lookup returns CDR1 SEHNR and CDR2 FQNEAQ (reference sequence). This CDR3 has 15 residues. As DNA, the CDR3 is TGTGACAGCAAGGAGGGCAGACTTGCTACCGGGGAGCTGTTTTTT. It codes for CDSKEGRLATGELFF.

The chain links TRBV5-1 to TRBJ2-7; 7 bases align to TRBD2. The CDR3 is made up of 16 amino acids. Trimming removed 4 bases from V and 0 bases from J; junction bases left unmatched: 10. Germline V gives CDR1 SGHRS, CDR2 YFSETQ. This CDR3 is CASSVGTGGPSYEQYF. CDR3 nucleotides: TGCGCCAGCAGCGTTGGGACGGGGGGTCCCTCCTACGAGCAGTACTTC.

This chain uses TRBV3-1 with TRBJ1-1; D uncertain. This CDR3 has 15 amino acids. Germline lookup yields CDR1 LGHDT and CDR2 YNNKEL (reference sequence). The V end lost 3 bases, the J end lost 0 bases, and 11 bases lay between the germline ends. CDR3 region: CASSHEQTMNTEAFF. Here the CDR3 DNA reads TGTGCCAGCAGCCATGAACAGACAATGAACACTGAAGCTTTCTTT.

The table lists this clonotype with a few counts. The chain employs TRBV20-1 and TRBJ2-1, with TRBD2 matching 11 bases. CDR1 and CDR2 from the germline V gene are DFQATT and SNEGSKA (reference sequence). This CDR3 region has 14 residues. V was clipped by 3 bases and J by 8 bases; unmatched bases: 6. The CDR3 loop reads CSASSGGAGYEQFF. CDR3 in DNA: TGCAGTGCTAGTAGCGGGGGGGCCGGGTATGAGCAGTTCTTC.

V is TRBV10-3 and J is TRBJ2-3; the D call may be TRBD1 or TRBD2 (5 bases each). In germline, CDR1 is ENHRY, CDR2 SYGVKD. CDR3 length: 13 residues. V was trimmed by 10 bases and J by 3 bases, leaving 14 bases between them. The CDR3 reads CANRDVGTDTQYF. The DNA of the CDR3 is TGTGCCAACCGGGACGTTGGAACAGATACGCAGTATTTT.

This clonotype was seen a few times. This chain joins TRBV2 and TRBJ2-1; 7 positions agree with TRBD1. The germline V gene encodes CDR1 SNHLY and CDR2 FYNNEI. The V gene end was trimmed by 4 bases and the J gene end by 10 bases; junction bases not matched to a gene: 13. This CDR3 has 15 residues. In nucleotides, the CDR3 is TGTGCCAGCAGTGGGGAGACAGGGCCGAGGTTCGAGCAGTTCTTC. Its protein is CASSGETGPRFEQFF.

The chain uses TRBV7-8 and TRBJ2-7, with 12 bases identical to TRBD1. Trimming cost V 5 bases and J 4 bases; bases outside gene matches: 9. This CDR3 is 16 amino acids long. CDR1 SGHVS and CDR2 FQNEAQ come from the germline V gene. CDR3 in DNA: TGTGCCAGCAGCGCGGGGGGGACAGGGGGCTTTTACGAGCAGTACTTC. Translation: CASSAGGTGGFYEQYF.

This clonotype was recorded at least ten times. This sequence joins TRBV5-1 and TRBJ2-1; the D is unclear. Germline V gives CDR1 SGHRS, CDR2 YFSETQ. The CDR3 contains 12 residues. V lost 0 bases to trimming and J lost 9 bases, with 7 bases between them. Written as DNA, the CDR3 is TGCGCCAGCAGCTTGGTTGCCGGTGAGCAGTTCTTC. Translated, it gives CASSLVAGEQFF.

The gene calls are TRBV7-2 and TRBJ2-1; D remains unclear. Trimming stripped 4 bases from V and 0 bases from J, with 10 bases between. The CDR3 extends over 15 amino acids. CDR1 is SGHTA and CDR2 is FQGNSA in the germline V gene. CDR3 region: CASSSALSSYNEQFF. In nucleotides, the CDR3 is TGTGCCAGCAGCTCGGCACTCAGCTCCTACAATGAGCAGTTCTTC.

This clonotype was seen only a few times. The CDR3: CASSFAGVAKNIQYF. CDR3 coding DNA: TGCGCCAGCAGCTTCGCGGGGGTAGCCAAAAACATTCAGTACTTC. This chain links TRBV5-1 with TRBJ2-4; TRBD2 agrees at 7 bases. V shed 2 bases and J 0 bases; nucleotides not matched to a gene: 2. The V gene's germline CDR1 is SGHRS and CDR2 YFSETQ. This CDR3 comprises 15 residues.

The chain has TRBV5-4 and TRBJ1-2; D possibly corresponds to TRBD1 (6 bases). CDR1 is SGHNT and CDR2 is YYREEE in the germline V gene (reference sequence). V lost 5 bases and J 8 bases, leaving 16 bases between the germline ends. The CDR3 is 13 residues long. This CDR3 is CASRHPRGDGYTF. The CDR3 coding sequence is TGTGCCAGCAGGCACCCCAGGGGAGACGGCTACACCTTC.